These 14 T cell receptor beta chains came from one sample sequenced in a study of T cells in Graves' hyperthyroidism and ophthalmopathy. TCR beta CDR3 regions were amplified from RNA transcripts. The HTBI primer set served for first-round RT-PCR of the TCR CDR3. TCRdb itself ran the multiplex PCR reads through MiXCR, one entry per CDR3 protein. This table holds a few hundred thousand distinct CDR3 sequences, 15% to 20% found once. Sample: blood. The receptors come from a man in his forties or fifties with Graves' hyperthyroidism.

This clonotype was detected only a few times. This chain uses TRBV27 with TRBJ2-3; D possibly uses TRBD1 or TRBD2 (6 bases each). CDR3 length: 14 residues. The ends were cut back, 5 bases at V and 5 bases at J, with 14 bases in the middle. CDR1 and CDR2 from the germline V gene are MNHEY and SMNVEV (reference sequence). In DNA, the CDR3 is TGTGCCAGCAGTCGGGGGCGAGGGTTAGATACGCAGTATTTT. As protein: CASSRGRGLDTQYF.

Notes on this clonotype: Just one base apart from a much larger clone, this may be a read error. This chain uses TRBV28 with TRBJ1-5; 8 bases align to TRBD1. This CDR3 is built from 17 residues. J was trimmed by 2 bases and V by 0 bases; bases with no gene match: 6. Germline V CDR1 and CDR2: MDHEN, SYDVKM. CDR3: CASSLWRTGIGNQPQHF. CDR3 DNA sequence: TGTGCCAGCAGTTTATGGAGGACAGGGATTGGCAATCAGCCCCAGCATTTT.

The chain recombines TRBV7-3 with TRBJ1-1; D is uncertain. This CDR3 is built from 14 residues. The germline V gene has CDR1 SGHTA and CDR2 FQGTGA. V gave up 6 bases and J gave up 4 bases, with 15 bases separating them. CDR3 DNA sequence: TGTGCCAGCAGATTTGGACTTTCCGGCACTGAAGCTTTCTTT. Protein product: CASRFGLSGTEAFF.

The CDR3 nucleotides read TGTGCCAGCAGCTTGGGTTCTTGGGGCACAGATACGCAGTATTTT. Protein sequence: CASSLGSWGTDTQYF. The rearrangement uses TRBV5-6 and TRBJ2-3; no definite D call. Trimming pared 0 bases from V and 1 base from J, leaving 9 bases between. The germline V gene encodes CDR1 SGHDT and CDR2 YYEEEE. CDR3 size: 15 residues. The whole variable domain, remainder taken from reference TRBV5-6 and TRBJ2-3, is DAGVTQSPTHLIKTRGQQVTLRCSPKSGHDTVSWYQQALGQGPQFIFQYYEEEERQRGNFPDRFSGHQFPNYSSELNVNALLLGDSALYLCASSLGSWGTDTQYFGPGTRLTVL.

The V gene is TRBV28, the J gene TRBJ1-2; a weak D match, TRBD1 (5 bases). The V and J ends lost 6 bases and 1 base respectively, with 15 bases between them. Germline CDR1 MDHEN, CDR2 SYDVKM. The CDR3 loop spans 15 amino acids. The CDR3 DNA follows: TGTGCCAGCAGAAACACAGGCGACGGTAACTATGGCTACACCTTC. It translates to CASRNTGDGNYGYTF.

This clonotype was observed a handful of times. This chain links TRBV29-1 with TRBJ2-2, with 8 bases matching TRBD1. CDR1 SQVTM and CDR2 ANQGSEA come from the germline V gene. The CDR3 is 15 amino acids. Unmatched junction bases numbered 6, after V lost 6 bases and J lost 0 bases. CDR3 in DNA: TGCAGCGTCCTACGGACAGGGTCGAACACCGGGGAGCTGTTTTTT. Translated, it gives CSVLRTGSNTGELFF.

V is TRBV6-1 and J is TRBJ2-3; tentatively, D is TRBD1 or TRBD2 (5 bases each). The germline V and J ends were trimmed by 5 bases and 0 bases, with 15 bases remaining between them. Germline values: CDR1 MNHNS, CDR2 SASEGT. There are 16 residues in the CDR3. The CDR3 loop is CASSSHGAESTDTQYF. The CDR3, as DNA: TGTGCCAGCAGTAGCCACGGGGCCGAAAGCACAGATACGCAGTATTTT.

This clonotype was detected ten times or more. The V gene is TRBV28, the J gene TRBJ1-6; D is unclear. CDR1 and CDR2 (germline): MDHEN, SYDVKM. This CDR3 has 16 residues. V shed 5 bases and J shed 0 bases, with 11 bases lying between them. DNA of the CDR3: TGTGCCAGCAGTGAAGGGTCTGCCTCCTATAATTCACCCCTCCACTTT. Its protein product is CASSEGSASYNSPLHF.

This chain uses TRBV30 with TRBJ2-2, with D perhaps given as TRBD1 or TRBD2 (5 bases each). Trimming took 8 bases from V and 0 from J, leaving 13 bases between them. The CDR3 sequence is 14 residues long. The V gene's germline CDR1 is GTSNPN and CDR2 SVGIG (reference sequence). CDR3 region: CAVSGAANTGELFF. The DNA of the CDR3 is TGTGCCGTATCCGGGGCAGCGAACACCGGGGAGCTGTTTTTT. Supplemented by reference TRBV30 and TRBJ2-2, the full variable domain reads SQTIHQWPATLVQPVGSPLSLECTVEGTSNPNLYWYRQAAGRGLQLLFYSVGIGQISSEVPQNLSASRPQDRQFILSSKKLLLSDSGFYLCAVSGAANTGELFFGEGSRLTVL.

The sample holds a few counts of this clonotype. The chain employs TRBV29-1 and TRBJ1-2, with a possible D match to TRBD1 (5 bases). CDR3 size: 13 residues. Germline V gene lookup returns CDR1 SQVTM and CDR2 ANQGSEA. The germline V and J ends were trimmed by 6 bases and 4 bases, with 15 bases remaining between them. This CDR3 is CSVGGLAGYGYTF. The DNA of the CDR3 is TGCAGCGTGGGGGGTCTGGCAGGCTATGGCTACACCTTC.

This clonotype was seen ten or more times. This chain joins TRBV29-1 and TRBJ2-7, with D possibly TRBD1 on 5 matching bases. V gave up 4 bases and J gave up 7 bases, with 17 bases separating them. Germline values: CDR1 SQVTM, CDR2 ANQGSEA. This CDR3 region has 13 residues. CDR3 coding DNA: TGCAGCGTTGGTGAGGACATCCTGCGGGAGCAGTACTTC. Its protein is CSVGEDILREQYF.

This clonotype was counted ten times or more. V gene TRBV28 combines with J gene TRBJ2-7, with D tentatively TRBD1 (5 bases). V gave up 8 bases and J gave up 1 base, with 12 bases separating them. Germline V gene data show CDR1 as MDHEN and CDR2 as SYDVKM. The CDR3 has 13 residues. This CDR3 reads CASLRGNSYEQYF. The DNA for the CDR3 is TGTGCCAGCTTAAGGGGTAATTCCTACGAGCAGTACTTC.

This clonotype was observed a handful of times. The chain recombines TRBV18 with TRBJ2-2; TRBD2 agrees at 13 bases. The V gene end was trimmed by 5 bases and the J gene end by 3 bases; junction bases not matched to a gene: 3. Germline V CDR1 and CDR2: KGHSH, LQKENI. The CDR3 consists of 16 residues. This CDR3 reads CASSAGLAGDTGELFF. The CDR3 DNA sequence: TGTGCCAGCTCAGCCGGACTAGCGGGGGACACCGGGGAGCTGTTTTTT.

This clonotype was found many times. The rearrangement uses TRBV15 and TRBJ1-1; TRBD1 agrees at 9 bases. V gave up 0 bases and J gave up 5 bases; unmatched junction bases: 13. Germline lookup yields CDR1 LNHNV and CDR2 YYDKDF (reference sequence). CDR3 length: 18 residues. CDR3 in amino acids: CATSRDTAQTGGGTEAFF. CDR3 nucleotides: TGTGCCACCAGCAGAGATACCGCCCAGACAGGGGGGGGTACTGAAGCTTTCTTT. Drawing the rest from reference TRBV15 and TRBJ1-1, the complete variable domain is DAMVIQNPRYQVTQFGKPVTLSCSQTLNHNVMYWYQQKSSQAPKLLFHYYDKDFNNEADTPDNFQSRRPNTSFCFLDIRSPGLGDTAMYLCATSRDTAQTGGGTEAFFGQGTRLTVV.